This TCR beta chain appears in the sequencing data of a study of blood T cell repertoires in COVID-19. This clone occurred a few times. Patients of the Seattle cohort, enrolled during active infection, were followed longitudinally. Source study methods: The assay estimated nucleated cells by amplifying reference gene primers. Assay used: immunoSEQ multiplex PCR; TCRdb lists only in-frame clones, some missing. V, J and clone size derive from that table, while D and trimming were established from the DNA sequence. The sample has 300,000 to 350,000 clones, almost 90% seen once. Trimming removed 8 bases from V and 3 bases from J, with 16 bases in between. This CDR3 is built from 14 residues. Germline V CDR1 and CDR2: MDHEN, SYDVKM.

Sequencing used peripheral blood. The V and J genes are TRBV28 and TRBJ1-2; D is perhaps TRBD1 (6 bases). The sequence was obtained from a woman aged 40-49 years with COVID-19, enrolled during active disease. The CDR3 DNA sequence: TGTGCCAGCGGACACAGGGATTGGGACTATGGCTACACCTTC. Amino acids: CASGHRDWDYGYTF.